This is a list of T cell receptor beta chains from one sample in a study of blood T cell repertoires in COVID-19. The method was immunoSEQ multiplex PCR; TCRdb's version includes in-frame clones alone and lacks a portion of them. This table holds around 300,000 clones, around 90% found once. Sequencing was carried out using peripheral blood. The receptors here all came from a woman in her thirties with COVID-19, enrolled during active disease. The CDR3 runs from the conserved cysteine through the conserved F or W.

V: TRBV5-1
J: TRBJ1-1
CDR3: CASSPTTDRSGLAFF

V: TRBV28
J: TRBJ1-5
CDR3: CASNSGAPGPQHF

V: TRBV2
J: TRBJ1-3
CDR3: CASSPEGVGNTIYF

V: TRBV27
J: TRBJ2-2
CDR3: CASSIRPPIAGVVNTGELFF

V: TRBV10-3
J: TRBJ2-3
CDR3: CAISETHRGLADTQYF

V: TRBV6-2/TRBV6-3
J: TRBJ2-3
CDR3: CASSLTGVFGDTQYF

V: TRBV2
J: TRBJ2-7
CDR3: CASSEGGSGTYEQYF

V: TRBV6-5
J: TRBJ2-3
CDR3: CASSYSAGGIADTQYF

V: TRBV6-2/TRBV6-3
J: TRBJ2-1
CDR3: CASSYRAGIYNEQFF

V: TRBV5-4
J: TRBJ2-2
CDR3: CASSSRLTSVYTGELFF

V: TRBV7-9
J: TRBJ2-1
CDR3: CASSLSDEQFF

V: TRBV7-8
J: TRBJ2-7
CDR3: CASSPGQGNAYEQYF

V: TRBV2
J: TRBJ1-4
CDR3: CASKDRANEKLFF

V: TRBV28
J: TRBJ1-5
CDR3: CASSTSQVDQPQHF

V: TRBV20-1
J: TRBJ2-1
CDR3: CSASRVAGPTYNEQFF

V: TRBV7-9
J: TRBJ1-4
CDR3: CASSLDRVNEKLFF

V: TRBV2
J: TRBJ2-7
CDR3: CASSDRPYEQYF

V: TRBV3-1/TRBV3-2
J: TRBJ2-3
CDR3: CANSQEGQEAWRQYF

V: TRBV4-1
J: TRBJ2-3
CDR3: CASSQPGTSVSTDTQYF

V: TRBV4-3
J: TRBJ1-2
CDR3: CASSRYRQGNYGYTF

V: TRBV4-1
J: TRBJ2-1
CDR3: CASSQNRFLFF

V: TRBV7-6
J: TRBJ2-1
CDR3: CASSLAPGLAGGLNEQFF

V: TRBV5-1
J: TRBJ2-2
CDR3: CASSFGQGVGELFF

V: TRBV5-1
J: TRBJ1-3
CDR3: CASSVGTANSGNTIYF

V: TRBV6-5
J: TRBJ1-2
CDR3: CASSYSQGGYGYTF

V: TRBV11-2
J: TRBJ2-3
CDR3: CASSLGSADTQYF

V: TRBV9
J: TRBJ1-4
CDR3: CASSSGLPGEKLFF

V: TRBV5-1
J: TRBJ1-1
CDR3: CASSIQGSKNTEAFF

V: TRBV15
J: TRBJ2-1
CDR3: CATSTNGGTSGPNEQFF

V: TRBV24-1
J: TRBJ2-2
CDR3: CATSDPAPGLANTGELFF

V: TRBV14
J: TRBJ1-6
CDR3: CASSQDRREGRSPLHF

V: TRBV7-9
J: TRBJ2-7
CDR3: CASSLAGRDEQYF

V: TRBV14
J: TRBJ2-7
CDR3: CASSLAPGTGRDEQYF

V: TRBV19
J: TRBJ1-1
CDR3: CASSEGQGKRAFF

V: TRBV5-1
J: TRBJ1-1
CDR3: CASSSNRNTEAFF

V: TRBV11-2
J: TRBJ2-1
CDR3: CASSLRGQVNSYNEQFF

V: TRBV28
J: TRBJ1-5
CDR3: CASSSGGNQPQHF

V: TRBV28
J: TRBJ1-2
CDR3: CASSFGTGGSSGYTF

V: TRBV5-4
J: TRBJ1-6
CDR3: CASSMGGDRDSPLHF

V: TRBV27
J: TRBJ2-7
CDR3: CASSYGTGGLYEQYF

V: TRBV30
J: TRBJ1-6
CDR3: CAWTLSYNSPLHF

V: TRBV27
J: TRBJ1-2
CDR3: CASSAGGYYGYTF

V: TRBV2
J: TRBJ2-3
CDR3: CASRSRGGTDTQYF

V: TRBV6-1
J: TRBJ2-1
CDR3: CASSETLAGVLPYNEQFF

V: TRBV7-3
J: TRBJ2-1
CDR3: CASSLAGEGFNEQFF

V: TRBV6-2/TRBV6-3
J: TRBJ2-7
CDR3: CASSYAIYEQYF

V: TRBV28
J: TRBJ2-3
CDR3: CASRPTGGSQADTQYF

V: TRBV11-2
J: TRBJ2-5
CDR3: CASSLDLRGTPDF

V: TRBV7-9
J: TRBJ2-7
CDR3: CASSPRTSGSYYPSYEQYF

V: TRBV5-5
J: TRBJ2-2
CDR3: CASSATSGNTGELFF

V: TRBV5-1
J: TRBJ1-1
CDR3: CASSLGPGQVEAFF

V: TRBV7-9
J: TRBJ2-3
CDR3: CASSQRFSGRAGDTQYF

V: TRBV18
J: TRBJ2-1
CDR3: CASSPPAGGPYNEQFF

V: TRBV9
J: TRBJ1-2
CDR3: CASSKIHGGAGNYGYTF

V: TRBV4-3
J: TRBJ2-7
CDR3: CASSQEVAGAYEQYF

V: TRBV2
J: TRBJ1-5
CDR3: CASSEEGPQHF

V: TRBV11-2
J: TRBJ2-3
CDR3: CASSPALGLAGRFTDTQYF

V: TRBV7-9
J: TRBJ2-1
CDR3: CASSLDFEQFF

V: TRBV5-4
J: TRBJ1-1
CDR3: CASSSPGQNTEAFF

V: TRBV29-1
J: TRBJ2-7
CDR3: CSVEGLTGSAYEQYF